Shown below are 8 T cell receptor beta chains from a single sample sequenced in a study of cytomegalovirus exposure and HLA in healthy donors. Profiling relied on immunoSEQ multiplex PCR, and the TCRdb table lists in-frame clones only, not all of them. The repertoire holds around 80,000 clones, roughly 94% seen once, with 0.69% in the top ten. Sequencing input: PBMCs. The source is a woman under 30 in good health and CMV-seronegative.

DNA of the CDR3: TGTGCCAGCAATGACCTTTGGGGCGACGAGCAGTACTTC. Translating it yields CASNDLWGDEQYF. This chain links TRBV28 with TRBJ2-7, with D perhaps matching TRBD1 (5 bases). Germline V gives CDR1 MDHEN, CDR2 SYDVKM. CDR3 length: 13 amino acids. V dropped 7 bases and J dropped 5 bases, with 15 bases sitting between them.

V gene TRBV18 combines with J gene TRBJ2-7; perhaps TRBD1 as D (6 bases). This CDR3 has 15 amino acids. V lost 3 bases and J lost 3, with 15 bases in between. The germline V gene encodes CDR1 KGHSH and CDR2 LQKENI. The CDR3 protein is CASSPGQPMIYEQYF. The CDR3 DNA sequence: TGTGCCAGCTCACCCGGACAGCCGATGATCTACGAGCAGTACTTC.

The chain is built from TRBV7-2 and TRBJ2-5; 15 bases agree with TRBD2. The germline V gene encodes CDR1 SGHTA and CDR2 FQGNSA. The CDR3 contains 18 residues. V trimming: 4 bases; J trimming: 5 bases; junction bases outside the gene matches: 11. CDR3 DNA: TGTGCCAGCAGCTCGCCGGGACTAGCGGGGGGTGGGGCTGAGACCCAGTACTTC. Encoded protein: CASSSPGLAGGGAETQYF.

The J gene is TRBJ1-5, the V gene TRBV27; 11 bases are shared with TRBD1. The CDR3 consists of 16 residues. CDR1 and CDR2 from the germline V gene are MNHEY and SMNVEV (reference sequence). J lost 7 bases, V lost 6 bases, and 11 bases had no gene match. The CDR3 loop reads CASRPTGTGGKQPQHF. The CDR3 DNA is TGTGCCAGCAGACCTACCGGGACAGGGGGTAAGCAGCCCCAGCATTTT.

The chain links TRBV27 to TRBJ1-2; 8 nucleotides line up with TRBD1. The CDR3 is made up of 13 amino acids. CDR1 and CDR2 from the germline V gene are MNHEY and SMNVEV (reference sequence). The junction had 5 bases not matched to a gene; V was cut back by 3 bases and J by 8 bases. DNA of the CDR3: TGTGCCAGCAGTTTTCAGGGGGCATTGGGCTACACCTTC. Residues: CASSFQGALGYTF.

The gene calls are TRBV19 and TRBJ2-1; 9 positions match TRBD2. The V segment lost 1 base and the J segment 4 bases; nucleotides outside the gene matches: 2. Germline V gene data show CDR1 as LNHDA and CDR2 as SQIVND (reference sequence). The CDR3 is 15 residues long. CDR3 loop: CASSIGTSAYNEQFF. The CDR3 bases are TGTGCCAGTAGTATAGGGACTAGCGCTTACAATGAGCAGTTCTTC. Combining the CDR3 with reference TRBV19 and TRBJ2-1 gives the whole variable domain DGGITQSPKYLFRKEGQNVTLSCEQNLNHDAMYWYRQDPGQGLRLIYYSQIVNDFQKGDIAEGYSVSREKKESFPLTVTSAQKNPTAFYLCASSIGTSAYNEQFFGPGTRLTVL.

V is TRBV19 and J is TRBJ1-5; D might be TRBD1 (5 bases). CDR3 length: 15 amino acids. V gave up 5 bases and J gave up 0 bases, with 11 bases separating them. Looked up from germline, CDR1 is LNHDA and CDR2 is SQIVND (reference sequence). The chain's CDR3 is CASSFMDNSNQPQHF. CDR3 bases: TGTGCCAGTAGTTTTATGGACAATAGCAATCAGCCCCAGCATTTT. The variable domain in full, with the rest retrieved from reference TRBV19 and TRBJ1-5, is DGGITQSPKYLFRKEGQNVTLSCEQNLNHDAMYWYRQDPGQGLRLIYYSQIVNDFQKGDIAEGYSVSREKKESFPLTVTSAQKNPTAFYLCASSFMDNSNQPQHFGDGTRLSIL.

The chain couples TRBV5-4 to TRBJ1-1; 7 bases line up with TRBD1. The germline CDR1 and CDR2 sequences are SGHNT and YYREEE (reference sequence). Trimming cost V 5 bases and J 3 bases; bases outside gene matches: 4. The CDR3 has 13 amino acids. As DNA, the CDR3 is TGTGCCAGCAGGAACACAGGGGACACTGAAGCTTTCTTT. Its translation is CASRNTGDTEAFF.